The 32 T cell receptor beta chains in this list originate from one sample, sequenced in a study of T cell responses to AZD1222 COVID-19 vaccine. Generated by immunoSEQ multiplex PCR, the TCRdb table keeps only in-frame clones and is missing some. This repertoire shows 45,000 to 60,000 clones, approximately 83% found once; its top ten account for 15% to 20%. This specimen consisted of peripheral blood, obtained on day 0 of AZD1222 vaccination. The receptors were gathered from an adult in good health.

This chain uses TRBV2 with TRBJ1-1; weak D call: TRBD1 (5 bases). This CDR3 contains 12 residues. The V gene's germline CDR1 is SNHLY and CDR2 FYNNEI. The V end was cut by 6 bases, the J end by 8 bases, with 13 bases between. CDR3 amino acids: CASRGSGTEAFF. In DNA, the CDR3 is TGTGCCAGCAGGGGATCCGGGACCGAAGCTTTCTTT.

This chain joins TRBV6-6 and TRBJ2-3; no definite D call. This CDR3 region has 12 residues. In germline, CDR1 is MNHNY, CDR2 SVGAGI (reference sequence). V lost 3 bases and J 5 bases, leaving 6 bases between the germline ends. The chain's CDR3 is CASSYKEDTQYF. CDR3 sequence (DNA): TGTGCCAGCAGTTATAAAGAAGATACGCAGTATTTT.

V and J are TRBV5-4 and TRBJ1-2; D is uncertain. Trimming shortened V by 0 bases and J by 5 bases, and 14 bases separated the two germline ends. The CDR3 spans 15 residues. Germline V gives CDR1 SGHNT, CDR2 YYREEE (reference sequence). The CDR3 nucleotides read TGTGCCAGCAGCTTGGTGGGTCTTGGGGAATATGGCTACACCTTC. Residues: CASSLVGLGEYGYTF.

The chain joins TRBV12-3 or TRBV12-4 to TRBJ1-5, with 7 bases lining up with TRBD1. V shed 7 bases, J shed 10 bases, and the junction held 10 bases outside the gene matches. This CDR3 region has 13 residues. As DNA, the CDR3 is TGTGCCAGCACCCCGGACAGGATAATCCCCCAGCATTTT. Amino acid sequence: CASTPDRIIPQHF.

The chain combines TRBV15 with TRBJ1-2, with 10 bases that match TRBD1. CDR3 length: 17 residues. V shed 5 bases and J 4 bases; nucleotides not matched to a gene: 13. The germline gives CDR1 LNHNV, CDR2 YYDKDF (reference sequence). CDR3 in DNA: TGTGCCACCAGCTTCTCCGGGACAGGGGTTGGAGGCTATGGCTACACCTTC. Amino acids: CATSFSGTGVGGYGYTF.

CDR3 protein: CASTETSAIYEQFF. CDR3 nucleotides: TGTGCCAGTACTGAGACTAGCGCTATCTATGAGCAGTTCTTC. The genes are TRBV19 and TRBJ2-1; 8 bases line up with TRBD2. Trimming at V came to 7 bases and at J to 8 bases, leaving 10 bases not matched to a gene. CDR1 is LNHDA and CDR2 is SQIVND in the germline V gene (reference sequence). This CDR3 comprises 14 residues.

CDR3 DNA: TGTGCCAGCAGTTACTCGGACGGGAGGGCAGATACGCAGTATTTT. The encoded protein is CASSYSDGRADTQYF. This rearrangement joins TRBV6-5 to TRBJ2-3, with 8 bases lining up with TRBD2. The CDR3 runs to 15 residues. The V gene end was trimmed by 0 bases and the J gene end by 4 bases; junction bases not matched to a gene: 3. Looked up from germline, CDR1 is MNHEY and CDR2 is SVGAGI.

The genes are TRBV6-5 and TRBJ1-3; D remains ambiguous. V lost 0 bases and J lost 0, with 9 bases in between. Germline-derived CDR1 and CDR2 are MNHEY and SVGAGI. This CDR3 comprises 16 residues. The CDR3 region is CASSYSGTYSGNTIYF. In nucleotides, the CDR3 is TGTGCCAGCAGTTACTCTGGCACCTACTCTGGAAACACCATATATTTT.

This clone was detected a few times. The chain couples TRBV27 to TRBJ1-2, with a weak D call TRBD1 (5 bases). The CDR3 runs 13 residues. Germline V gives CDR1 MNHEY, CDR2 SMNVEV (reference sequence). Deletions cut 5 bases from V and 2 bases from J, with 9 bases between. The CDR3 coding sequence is TGTGCCAGCAGTCCCCGGGACAACTATGGCTACACCTTC. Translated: CASSPRDNYGYTF.

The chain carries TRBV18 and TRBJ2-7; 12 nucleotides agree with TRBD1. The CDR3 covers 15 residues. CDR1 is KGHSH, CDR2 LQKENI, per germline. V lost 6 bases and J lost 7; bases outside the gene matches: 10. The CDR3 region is CASSTGTGGRLEQYF. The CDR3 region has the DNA TGTGCCAGCTCTACCGGGACAGGGGGCCGGTTGGAGCAGTACTTC.

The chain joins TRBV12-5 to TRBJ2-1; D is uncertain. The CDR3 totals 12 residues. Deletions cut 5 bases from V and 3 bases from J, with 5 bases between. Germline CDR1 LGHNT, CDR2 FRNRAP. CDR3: CASGLDYNEQFF. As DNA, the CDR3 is TGTGCTAGTGGTCTCGACTACAATGAGCAGTTCTTC. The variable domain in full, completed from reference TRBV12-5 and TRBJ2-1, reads DARVTQTPRHKVTEMGQEVTMRCQPILGHNTVFWYRQTMMQGLELLAYFRNRAPLDDSGMPKDRFSAEMPDATLATLKIQPSEPRDSAVYFCASGLDYNEQFFGPGTRLTVL.

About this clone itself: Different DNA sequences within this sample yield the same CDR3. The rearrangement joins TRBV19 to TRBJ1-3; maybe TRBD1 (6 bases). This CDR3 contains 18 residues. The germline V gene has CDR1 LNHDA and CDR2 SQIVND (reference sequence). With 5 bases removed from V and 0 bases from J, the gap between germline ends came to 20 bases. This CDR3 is CASSAGAGQLHSGNTIYF. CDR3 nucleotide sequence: TGTGCCAGTAGTGCGGGGGCCGGACAACTACACTCTGGAAACACCATATATTTT.

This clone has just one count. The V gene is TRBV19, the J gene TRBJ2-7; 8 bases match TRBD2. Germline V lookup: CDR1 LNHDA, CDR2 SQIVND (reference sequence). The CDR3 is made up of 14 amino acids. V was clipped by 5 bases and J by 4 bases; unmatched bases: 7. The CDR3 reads CASSLREGQYEQYF. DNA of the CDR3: TGTGCCAGTAGTCTTCGGGAGGGCCAGTACGAGCAGTACTTC.

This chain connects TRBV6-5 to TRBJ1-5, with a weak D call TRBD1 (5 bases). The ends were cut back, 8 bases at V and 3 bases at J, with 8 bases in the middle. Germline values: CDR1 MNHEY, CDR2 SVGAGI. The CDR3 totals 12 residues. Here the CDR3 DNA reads TGTGCCAGCGCAGGGTCCAATCAGCCCCAGCATTTT. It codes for CASAGSNQPQHF.

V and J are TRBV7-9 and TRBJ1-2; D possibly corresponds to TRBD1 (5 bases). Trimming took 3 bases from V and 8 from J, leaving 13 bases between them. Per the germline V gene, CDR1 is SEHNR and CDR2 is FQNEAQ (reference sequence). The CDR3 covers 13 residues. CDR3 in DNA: TGTGCCAGCAGCTTGGGGGAAATAAGAGGCTACACCTTC. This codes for CASSLGEIRGYTF.

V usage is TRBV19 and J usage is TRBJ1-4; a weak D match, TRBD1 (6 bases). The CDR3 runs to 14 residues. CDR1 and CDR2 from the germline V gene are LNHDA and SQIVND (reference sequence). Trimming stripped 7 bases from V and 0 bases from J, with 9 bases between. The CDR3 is CASKGTTTNEKLFF. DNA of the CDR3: TGTGCCAGTAAGGGGACAACAACTAATGAAAAACTGTTTTTT.

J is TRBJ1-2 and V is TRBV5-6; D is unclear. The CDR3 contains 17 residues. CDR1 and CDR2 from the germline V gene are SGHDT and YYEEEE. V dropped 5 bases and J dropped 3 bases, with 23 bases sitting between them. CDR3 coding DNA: TGTGCCAGCAGTTGGCAGGTTGCCGTTATTGGTCACTATGGCTACACCTTC. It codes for CASSWQVAVIGHYGYTF.

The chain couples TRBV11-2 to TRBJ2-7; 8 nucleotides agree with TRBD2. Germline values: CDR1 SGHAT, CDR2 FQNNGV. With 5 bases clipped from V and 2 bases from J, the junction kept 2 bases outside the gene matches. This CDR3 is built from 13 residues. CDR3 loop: CASSPGGAYEQYF. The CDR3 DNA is TGTGCCAGCAGCCCGGGGGGGGCCTACGAGCAGTACTTC.

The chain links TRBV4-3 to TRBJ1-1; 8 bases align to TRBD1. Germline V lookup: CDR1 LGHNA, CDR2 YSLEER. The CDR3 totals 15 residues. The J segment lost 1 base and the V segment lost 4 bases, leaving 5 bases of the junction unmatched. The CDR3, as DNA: TGCGCCAGCAGCCGGTACAGGGGGGCGAACACTGAAGCTTTCTTT. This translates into CASSRYRGANTEAFF.

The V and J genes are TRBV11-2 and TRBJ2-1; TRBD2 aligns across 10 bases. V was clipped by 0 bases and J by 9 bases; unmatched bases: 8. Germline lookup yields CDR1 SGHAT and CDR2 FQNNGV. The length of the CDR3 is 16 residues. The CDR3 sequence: CASSLDPLAGEVEQFF. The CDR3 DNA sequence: TGTGCCAGCAGCTTAGATCCCCTAGCGGGAGAGGTTGAGCAGTTCTTC.

This chain's CDR3 is CASSQADGFYGYTF. The DNA for the CDR3 is TGCGCCAGCAGCCAAGCCGACGGATTCTATGGCTACACCTTC. This sequence joins TRBV4-1 and TRBJ1-2; no firm D call. CDR1 is MGHRA, CDR2 YSYEKL, per germline. V was shortened by 1 base and J by 4 bases, with 10 bases between the two germline ends. The CDR3 is made up of 14 amino acids.

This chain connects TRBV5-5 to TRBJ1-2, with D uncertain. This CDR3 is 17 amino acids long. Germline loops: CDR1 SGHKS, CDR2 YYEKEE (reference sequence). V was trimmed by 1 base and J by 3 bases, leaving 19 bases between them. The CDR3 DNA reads TGTGCCAGCAGCTTGAGATATGGAGGACCGGGTGACTATGGCTACACCTTC. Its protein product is CASSLRYGGPGDYGYTF.

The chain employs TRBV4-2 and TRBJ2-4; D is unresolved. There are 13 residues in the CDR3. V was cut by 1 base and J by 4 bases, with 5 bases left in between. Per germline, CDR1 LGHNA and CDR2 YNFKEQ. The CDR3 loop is CASSQGGKNIQYF. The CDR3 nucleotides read TGTGCCAGCAGCCAAGGAGGAAAAAACATTCAGTACTTC.

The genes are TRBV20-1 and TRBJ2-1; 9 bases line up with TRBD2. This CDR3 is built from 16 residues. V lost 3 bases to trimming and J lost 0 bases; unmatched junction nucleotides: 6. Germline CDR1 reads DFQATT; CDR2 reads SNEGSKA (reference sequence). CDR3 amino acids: CSASSASGVSYNEQFF. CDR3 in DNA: TGCAGTGCTAGTTCTGCTAGCGGGGTCTCCTACAATGAGCAGTTCTTC.

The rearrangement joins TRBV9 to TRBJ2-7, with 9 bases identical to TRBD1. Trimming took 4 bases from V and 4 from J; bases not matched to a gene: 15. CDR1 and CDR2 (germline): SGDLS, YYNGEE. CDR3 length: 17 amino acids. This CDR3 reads CASSKRPGTGILYEQYF. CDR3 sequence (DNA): TGTGCCAGCAGCAAACGCCCCGGGACAGGGATTCTTTACGAGCAGTACTTC.

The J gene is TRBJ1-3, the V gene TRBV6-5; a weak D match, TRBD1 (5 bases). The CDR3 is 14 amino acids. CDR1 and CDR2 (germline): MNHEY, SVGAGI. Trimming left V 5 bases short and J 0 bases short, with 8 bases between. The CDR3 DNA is TGTGCCAGCAGTCTCCAGGGCTCTGGAAACACCATATATTTT. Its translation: CASSLQGSGNTIYF.

The CDR3, as DNA: TGTGCCAGCAGTGCGGAGGGAGCCTATCAGCCCCAGCATTTT. Protein: CASSAEGAYQPQHF. The V and J genes are TRBV2 and TRBJ1-5; D uncertain. The CDR3 loop spans 14 amino acids. The germline V gene encodes CDR1 SNHLY and CDR2 FYNNEI. The germline V and J ends were trimmed by 4 bases and 5 bases, with 12 bases remaining between them.

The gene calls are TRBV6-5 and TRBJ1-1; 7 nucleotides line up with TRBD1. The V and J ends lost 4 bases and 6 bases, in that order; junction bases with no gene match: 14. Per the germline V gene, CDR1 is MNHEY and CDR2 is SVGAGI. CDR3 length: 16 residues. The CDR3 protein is CASSWEPGQPRPEAFF. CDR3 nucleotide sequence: TGTGCCAGCAGTTGGGAACCGGGACAGCCGCGACCTGAAGCTTTCTTT.

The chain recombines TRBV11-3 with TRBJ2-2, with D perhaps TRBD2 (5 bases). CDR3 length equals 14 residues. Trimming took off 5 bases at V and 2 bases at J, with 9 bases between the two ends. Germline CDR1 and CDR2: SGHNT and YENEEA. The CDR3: CASSPRENTGELFF. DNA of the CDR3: TGTGCCAGCAGCCCGAGGGAAAACACCGGGGAGCTGTTTTTT.

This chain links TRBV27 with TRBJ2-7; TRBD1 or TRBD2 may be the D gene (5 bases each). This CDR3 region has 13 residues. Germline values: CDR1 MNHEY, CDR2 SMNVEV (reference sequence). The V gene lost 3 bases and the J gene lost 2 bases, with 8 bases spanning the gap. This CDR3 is CASSLGVPYEQYF. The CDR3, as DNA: TGTGCCAGCAGTTTGGGGGTCCCCTACGAGCAGTACTTC.

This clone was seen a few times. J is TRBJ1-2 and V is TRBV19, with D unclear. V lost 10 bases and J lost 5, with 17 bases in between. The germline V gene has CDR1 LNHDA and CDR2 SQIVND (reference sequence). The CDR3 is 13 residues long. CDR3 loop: CATLSRTGYGYTF. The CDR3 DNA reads TGTGCCACCCTCTCGAGGACGGGATATGGCTACACCTTC.

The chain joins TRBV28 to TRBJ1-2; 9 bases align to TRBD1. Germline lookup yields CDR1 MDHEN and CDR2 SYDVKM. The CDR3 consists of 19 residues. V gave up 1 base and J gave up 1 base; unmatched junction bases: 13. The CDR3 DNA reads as TGTGCCAGCAGTTTATTCGTCGCCACAGGGGGCCTCCGTAACTATGGCTACACCTTC. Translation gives CASSLFVATGGLRNYGYTF.